One and the same sample provided the 19 T cell receptor beta chains below, sequenced in a study of blood T cell repertoires in COVID-19. Here immunoSEQ multiplex PCR was the method, and the copy in TCRdb shows in-frame clones only, minus some. The data contain approximately 310,000 clones, around nine tenths of them singletons. Sequenced: peripheral blood. The receptors stem from a man aged 45-60 years with active or convalescent COVID-19.

The rearrangement joins TRBV7-8 to TRBJ2-7, with a weak D call TRBD2 (5 bases). Germline CDR1 is SGHVS and CDR2 is FQNEAQ. Trimming left V 3 bases short and J 6 bases short, with 12 bases between. The CDR3 runs to 13 residues. In DNA form, the CDR3 reads TGTGCCAGCAGCTTTGACCTAGGAGGCGAGCAGTACTTC. Amino acid sequence: CASSFDLGGEQYF.

This rearrangement joins TRBV18 to TRBJ1-4, with TRBD1 matching over 7 bases. CDR3 size: 16 residues. V was clipped by 3 bases and J by 5 bases; unmatched bases: 9. Germline CDR1 KGHSH, CDR2 LQKENI. CDR3 residues: CASSPRTGAANEKLFF. CDR3 coding DNA: TGTGCCAGCTCACCCCGGACAGGTGCCGCAAATGAAAAACTGTTTTTT.

This chain connects TRBV18 to TRBJ1-1; D uncertain. Germline lookup yields CDR1 KGHSH and CDR2 LQKENI. The CDR3 sequence is 13 residues long. Trimming took 6 bases from V and 6 from J, leaving 14 bases between them. This chain's CDR3 is CASSVEAVAEAFF. The CDR3 nucleotides read TGTGCCAGCTCTGTAGAGGCGGTCGCTGAAGCTTTCTTT.

V and J are TRBV7-9 and TRBJ1-1; tentatively, D is TRBD1 (6 bases). V was clipped by 6 bases and J by 1 base, with 9 bases between them. Germline assignment: CDR1 SEHNR and CDR2 FQNEAQ (reference sequence). The CDR3 has 13 amino acids. CDR3: CASSQGKNTEAFF. Here the CDR3 DNA reads TGTGCCAGCAGTCAGGGGAAGAACACTGAAGCTTTCTTT. Together with reference TRBV7-9 and TRBJ1-1, the CDR3 gives the full variable domain: DTGVSQNPRHKITKRGQNVTFRCDPISEHNRLYWYRQTLGQGPEFLTYFQNEAQLEKSRLLSDRFSAERPKGSFSTLEIQRTEQGDSAMYLCASSQGKNTEAFFGQGTRLTVV.

About this clone itself: Additional DNA sequences in this sample encode the identical CDR3. The V and J genes are TRBV5-1 and TRBJ1-5; perhaps TRBD1 as D (5 bases). The CDR3 loop spans 15 amino acids. Per germline, CDR1 SGHRS and CDR2 YFSETQ. V shed 4 bases and J shed 1 base, with 12 bases lying between them. CDR3 loop: CASSLSGGSNQPQHF. CDR3 sequence (DNA): TGCGCCAGCAGCCTCTCGGGGGGGAGCAATCAGCCCCAGCATTTT.

The chain uses TRBV10-2 and TRBJ1-2, with D maybe TRBD1 (5 bases). CDR1 and CDR2 (germline): WSHSY, SAAADI. The CDR3 has 13 amino acids. The ends were cut back, 5 bases at V and 5 bases at J, with 12 bases in the middle. The DNA for the CDR3 is TGCGCCAGCAGTCTCAGGGTGACATATGGCTACACCTTC. This translates into CASSLRVTYGYTF.

This clone was seen a handful of times. This chain uses TRBV5-1 with TRBJ2-2; TRBD1 aligns across 7 bases. Germline CDR1 SGHRS, CDR2 YFSETQ. The CDR3 consists of 16 residues. The J segment lost 5 bases and the V segment lost 4 bases, leaving 11 bases of the junction unmatched. The CDR3 coding sequence is TGCGCCAGCAGCCTGAGACAGGGTTCGGGAACCGGGGAGCTGTTTTTT. Residues: CASSLRQGSGTGELFF.

V gene TRBV30 combines with J gene TRBJ1-1, with unresolved D. V dropped 8 bases and J dropped 10 bases, with 14 bases sitting between them. CDR1 GTSNPN and CDR2 SVGIG come from the germline V gene (reference sequence). The CDR3 spans 10 residues. The CDR3 sequence: CAGNSRGAFF. Written as DNA, the CDR3 is TGTGCCGGTAACTCAAGAGGAGCTTTCTTT. The full variable domain, with the rest looked up from reference TRBV30 and TRBJ1-1, is SQTIHQWPATLVQPVGSPLSLECTVEGTSNPNLYWYRQAAGRGLQLLFYSVGIGQISSEVPQNLSASRPQDRQFILSSKKLLLSDSGFYLCAGNSRGAFFGQGTRLTVV.

The chain recombines TRBV5-4 with TRBJ2-7, with D perhaps matching TRBD1 (6 bases). CDR1 is SGHNT and CDR2 is YYREEE in the germline V gene (reference sequence). This CDR3 is 13 amino acids long. Trimming removed 1 base from V and 5 bases from J, with 10 bases in between. Here the CDR3 reads CASSLQGSDEQYF. In nucleotides, the CDR3 is TGTGCCAGCAGCTTGCAGGGGTCCGACGAGCAGTACTTC.

The V and J genes are TRBV19 and TRBJ2-3, with 9 bases identical to TRBD1. The CDR3 contains 16 residues. Germline V gene data show CDR1 as LNHDA and CDR2 as SQIVND (reference sequence). V dropped 4 bases and J dropped 1; count of bases not matched to a gene: 6. The CDR3 loop reads CASSKLTGGRTDTQYF. The CDR3 DNA is TGTGCCAGTAGTAAACTGACAGGGGGTCGCACAGATACGCAGTATTTT.

This clone was seen a single time. CDR3 protein: CASRLEARVFHEQYF. The CDR3 DNA reads TGTGCAAGTCGCTTAGAGGCCAGGGTATTCCACGAGCAGTACTTC. The rearrangement uses TRBV12-2 and TRBJ2-7; the table assigns TRBD1, which was not confirmed against the DNA. TRBV12-2 is a listed pseudogene. This CDR3 region has 15 residues.

The V call is TRBV28, the J call TRBJ2-7, with 10 bases matching TRBD1. This CDR3 has 15 amino acids. V lost 6 bases, J lost 2 bases, and 7 bases stayed unmatched. Germline lookup yields CDR1 MDHEN and CDR2 SYDVKM. The CDR3 here is CASSDPGQGTYEQYF. DNA for the CDR3: TGTGCCAGCAGCGACCCGGGACAGGGGACCTACGAGCAGTACTTC.

The chain employs TRBV25-1 and TRBJ1-6, with TRBD1 as a possible D gene (6 bases). CDR3 length: 14 amino acids. V lost 5 bases and J 9 bases, leaving 14 bases between the germline ends. Looked up from germline, CDR1 is MGHDK and CDR2 is SYGVNS. Here the CDR3 reads CASSREIGGSPLHF. The DNA of the CDR3 is TGTGCCAGCAGTCGGGAAATAGGGGGTTCACCCCTCCACTTT.

This clone has only a few counts. CDR3 loop: CASSYMGGAKNIQYF. The DNA of the CDR3 is TGTGCCAGCAGTTACATGGGGGGAGCCAAAAACATTCAGTACTTC. J is TRBJ2-4 and V is TRBV6-2 or TRBV6-3, with a weak D call TRBD2 (6 bases). This CDR3 is built from 15 residues. Germline V gives CDR1 MNHEY, CDR2 SVGEGT. Trimming shortened V by 2 bases and J by 0 bases, and 8 bases separated the two germline ends.

V gene TRBV6-5 combines with J gene TRBJ2-7; 8 nucleotides line up with TRBD1. This CDR3 comprises 15 residues. In germline, CDR1 is MNHEY, CDR2 SVGAGI. With 2 bases clipped from V and 2 bases from J, the junction kept 5 bases outside the gene matches. CDR3 sequence (DNA): TGTGCCAGCAGTTACAGGACAGGGAAACCCTACGAGCAGTACTTC. Encoded protein: CASSYRTGKPYEQYF.

The CDR3 spells CSTQGNTEAFF. CDR3 nucleotides: TGCAGCACACAGGGGAACACTGAAGCTTTCTTT. The rearrangement joins TRBV29-1 to TRBJ1-1; a weak D match, TRBD1 (6 bases). V gave up 8 bases and J gave up 1 base, with 8 bases separating them. The CDR3 contains 11 residues. Germline V CDR1 and CDR2: SQVTM, ANQGSEA.

The chain uses TRBV7-9 and TRBJ1-3; 7 nucleotides match TRBD1. The CDR3 runs 15 residues. With 5 bases clipped from V and 4 bases from J, the junction kept 8 bases outside the gene matches. From germline, CDR1 is SEHNR and CDR2 FQNEAQ (reference sequence). The CDR3 DNA sequence: TGTGCCAGCAGCGACCTCCCAGGGGGAGGAAACACCATATATTTT. Its translation is CASSDLPGGGNTIYF.

The V gene is TRBV3-1 (or the pseudogene TRBV3-2), the J gene TRBJ1-6; no reliable D call. Germline-derived CDR1 and CDR2 are LGHDT and YNNKEL (reference sequence). The CDR3 has 16 residues. V lost 4 bases and J lost 9, with 19 bases in between. The CDR3 region has the DNA TGTGCCAGCAGCCCGTTCGCCTCATCGTCAGGTTCACCCCTCCACTTT. Translation gives CASSPFASSSGSPLHF.

V is TRBV7-2 and J is TRBJ2-5, with 15 bases aligning to TRBD2. There are 15 residues in the CDR3. V was pared by 5 bases and J by 5 bases, with 3 bases of the junction left unmatched. Germline CDR1 reads SGHTA; CDR2 reads FQGNSA. CDR3 amino acids: CASSPGLAGGETQYF. The CDR3 DNA reads TGTGCCAGCAGCCCGGGACTAGCGGGGGGTGAGACCCAGTACTTC.